A selection of T cell receptor beta chains follows, all from one sample in a study of shared clonotypes between healthy human individuals. Data came from immunoSEQ multiplex PCR; TCRdb stores just in-frame clones and leaves some out. Among about 2.4 million clones, over 85% were seen once, and the ten largest hold around 0.14%. The sequenced sample consisted of naive CD4+ T cells sorted from blood. All receptors come from a man in his late teens or twenties in good health. Both conserved end residues are part of each CDR3. The order of the fields is D gene, J gene, V gene, clone size, CDR3 DNA, CDR3 protein. The D gene is left open where the match is weak. Clone size is given for some rows only: seen once, a few or many times, or a class if the clone is expanded.

D: -
J: TRBJ2-7
V: TRBV6-5
size: -
DNA: TGTGCCAGCAGCCGACGGAGAGAGGGATCCTACGAGCAGTACTTC
CDR3: CASSRRREGSYEQYF

D: -
J: TRBJ2-3
V: TRBV6-5
size: -
DNA: TGTGCCAGCAGCCCGTATTTGGCAGATACGCAGTATTTT
CDR3: CASSPYLADTQYF

D: TRBD1
J: TRBJ1-1
V: TRBV4-1
size: -
DNA: TGCGCCAGCAGCCAGACCTGGGACAGGGGGGACACTGAAGCTTTCTTT
CDR3: CASSQTWDRGDTEAFF

D: -
J: TRBJ2-5
V: TRBV18
size: -
DNA: TGTGCCAGCTTGGCGGGGGAGACCCAGTACTTC
CDR3: CASLAGETQYF

D: -
J: TRBJ2-4
V: TRBV5-6
size: -
DNA: TGCGCCAGCAGCGGGAGGGACAGGGACCACATTCAGTACTTC
CDR3: CASSGRDRDHIQYF

D: -
J: TRBJ1-1
V: TRBV10-3
size: -
DNA: TGTGCCATCAGTGAGTCTTGGGTCGCCACTGAAGCTTTCTTT
CDR3: CAISESWVATEAFF

D: -
J: TRBJ2-7
V: TRBV6-1
size: -
DNA: TGTGCCAGCAGTGAGAGGGGCAGAAGCTACGAGCAGTACTTC
CDR3: CASSERGRSYEQYF

D: -
J: TRBJ2-5
V: TRBV5-1
size: -
DNA: TGCGCCAGCAGCCAGCTCGGGACGCAAGAGACCCAGTACTTC
CDR3: CASSQLGTQETQYF

D: -
J: TRBJ2-2
V: TRBV19
size: -
DNA: TGTGCCACTAAAAGCGACAGAAGCACCGGGGAGCTGTTTTTT
CDR3: CATKSDRSTGELFF

D: TRBD1
J: TRBJ1-1
V: TRBV18
size: -
DNA: TGTGCCAGCTCACCACCGGTGGTCATCAGGGGGGAAGCTTTCTTT
CDR3: CASSPPVVIRGEAFF

D: -
J: TRBJ1-6
V: TRBV7-2
size: -
DNA: TGTGCCAGCACTAAGGGGCCCAATCTCCCCCTCCACTTT
CDR3: CASTKGPNLPLHF

D: -
J: TRBJ2-2
V: TRBV13
size: -
DNA: TGTGCCAGCAGCTCCCGCACCAACACCGGGGAGCTGTTTTTT
CDR3: CASSSRTNTGELFF

D: -
J: TRBJ1-3
V: TRBV7-3
size: -
DNA: TGTGCCAGCAGCCCATTTTTCCCCCACGTTCACGCCAAGGGCGCTCGAAACACCATATATTTT
CDR3: CASSPFFPHVHAKGARNTIYF

D: -
J: TRBJ2-7
V: TRBV29-1
size: -
DNA: TGCAGCGTTGGTAATAGCGGCTACGAGCAGTACTTC
CDR3: CSVGNSGYEQYF

D: TRBD1
J: TRBJ1-2
V: TRBV28
size: -
DNA: TGTGCCAGCAGTTTCCAGGACAGGGTAGGGGTCTATGGCTACACCTTC
CDR3: CASSFQDRVGVYGYTF

D: -
J: TRBJ2-7
V: TRBV6-5
size: -
DNA: TGTGCCAGCAGTTACTCCGACCAGGGCTACGAGCAGTACTTC
CDR3: CASSYSDQGYEQYF

D: -
J: TRBJ1-3
V: TRBV4-1
size: -
DNA: TGCGCCAGCAGCCGGCTGACATTCGTCTCTGGAAACACCATATATTTT
CDR3: CASSRLTFVSGNTIYF

D: -
J: TRBJ2-7
V: TRBV4-1
size: -
DNA: TGCGCCAGCAGCCAATCCCCGCGGACGGAAAGCTCCTACGAGCAGTACTTC
CDR3: CASSQSPRTESSYEQYF

D: TRBD1
J: TRBJ1-6
V: TRBV4-1
size: -
DNA: TGCGCCAGCAGCCAACTAAATACCGGGACAGGGTTAGGTTCACCCCTCCACTTT
CDR3: CASSQLNTGTGLGSPLHF

D: -
J: TRBJ2-3
V: TRBV5-4
size: -
DNA: TGTGCCAGCAGCTTGGGGGGGACTGTGGATACGCAGTATTTT
CDR3: CASSLGGTVDTQYF

D: TRBD1
J: TRBJ1-1
V: TRBV10-2
size: -
DNA: TGCGCCAGCAGTGAGTACGGAAGTCCCAGGGGGGACACTGAAGCTTTCTTT
CDR3: CASSEYGSPRGDTEAFF

D: -
J: TRBJ2-3
V: TRBV7-2
size: -
DNA: TGTGCCAGCAGGCCAGCAGGGCTTCGGGCAGATACGCAGTATTTT
CDR3: CASRPAGLRADTQYF

D: TRBD1
J: TRBJ2-2
V: TRBV6-6
size: -
DNA: TGTGCCAGCAGCCGACAGGGGTTGACCACCGGGGAGCTGTTTTTT
CDR3: CASSRQGLTTGELFF

D: TRBD1
J: TRBJ2-7
V: TRBV6-1
size: -
DNA: TGTGCCAGCAGTAGACCGGGACAGGGATCCTACGAGCAGTACTTC
CDR3: CASSRPGQGSYEQYF

D: -
J: TRBJ1-4
V: TRBV7-9
size: -
DNA: TGTGCCAGCAGCTCCCGACAGACTGAAAAACTGTTTTTT
CDR3: CASSSRQTEKLFF

D: TRBD1
J: TRBJ1-1
V: TRBV5-1
size: -
DNA: TGCGCCAGCAGTATGGACAGGGCCGACTCTGAAGCTTTCTTT
CDR3: CASSMDRADSEAFF

D: -
J: TRBJ1-2
V: TRBV6-1
size: -
DNA: TGTGCCAGCAGTGACACAATTCACAACTATGGCTACACCTTC
CDR3: CASSDTIHNYGYTF

D: TRBD1
J: TRBJ1-1
V: TRBV18
size: once
DNA: TGTGCCAGCTCACCACAGGTGCAGGGGGCTGGGCACACTGAAGCTTTCTTT
CDR3: CASSPQVQGAGHTEAFF

D: TRBD1
J: TRBJ2-7
V: TRBV27
size: -
DNA: TGTGCCAGCAGTCGGGACAGGACCTACGAGCAGTACTTC
CDR3: CASSRDRTYEQYF

D: TRBD1
J: TRBJ1-5
V: TRBV5-5
size: -
DNA: TGTGCCAGCAGCCAGACAGGGTATGTGGGCAATCAGCCCCAGCATTTT
CDR3: CASSQTGYVGNQPQHF

D: TRBD1
J: TRBJ1-5
V: TRBV6-1
size: few
DNA: TGTGCCAGCAGGACAGGGGGTCAGCCCCAGCATTTT
CDR3: CASRTGGQPQHF

D: -
J: TRBJ2-6
V: TRBV4-1
size: -
DNA: TGCGCCAGCAGCCAAGACCCGCCTGGGGCCAACGTCCTGACTTTC
CDR3: CASSQDPPGANVLTF

D: -
J: TRBJ2-1
V: TRBV6-5
size: -
DNA: TGTGCCAGCAGTTACGGGACCGAGCAGTTCTTC
CDR3: CASSYGTEQFF

D: TRBD1
J: TRBJ2-5
V: TRBV5-5
size: -
DNA: TGTGCCAGCAGGGTGGGACAGGGAACTCTCATGGCTGAGACCCAGTACTTC
CDR3: CASRVGQGTLMAETQYF

D: -
J: TRBJ2-7
V: TRBV5-1
size: -
DNA: TGCGCCAGCAGCTTCCAGGGTATCGACGAGCAGTACTTC
CDR3: CASSFQGIDEQYF

D: -
J: TRBJ2-1
V: TRBV7-6
size: -
DNA: TGTGCCAGCAGCTTAGGGACATCCATGGCCAATAATGAGCAGTTCTTC
CDR3: CASSLGTSMANNEQFF

D: -
J: TRBJ2-7
V: TRBV9
size: -
DNA: TGTGCCAGCAGCGTAGGTGAACGGTCCTACGAGCAGTACTTC
CDR3: CASSVGERSYEQYF

D: TRBD1
J: TRBJ2-3
V: TRBV5-5
size: -
DNA: TGTGCCAGCAGCCCCTTGGGGACAGTGAGCACAGATACGCAGTATTTT
CDR3: CASSPLGTVSTDTQYF

D: -
J: TRBJ2-3
V: TRBV6-9
size: -
DNA: TGTGCCACCATTTCCGAAAAGGGGGAAGTTCTCCACACAGATACGCAGTATTTT
CDR3: CATISEKGEVLHTDTQYF

D: -
J: TRBJ1-6
V: TRBV2
size: -
DNA: TGTGCCAGCAGTGCCCTGAGAGGGGCCCTCCACTTT
CDR3: CASSALRGALHF

D: TRBD1
J: TRBJ2-7
V: TRBV10-3
size: -
DNA: TGTGCCATCAGTGAGGTAGGGGGCCTCTCCTACGAGCAGTACTTC
CDR3: CAISEVGGLSYEQYF

D: -
J: TRBJ2-6
V: TRBV5-4
size: -
DNA: TGTGCCAGCAGCTCTCCTACACAAGGCAACGTCCTGACTTTC
CDR3: CASSSPTQGNVLTF

D: -
J: TRBJ2-1
V: TRBV19
size: -
DNA: TGTGCCAGTAGTATGCAGGGCGGTCACGATGAGCAGTTCTTC
CDR3: CASSMQGGHDEQFF

D: TRBD2
J: TRBJ2-5
V: TRBV4-3
size: -
DNA: TGCGCCAGCAGCCAAGACGGGGGGGAGGAGACCCAGTACTTC
CDR3: CASSQDGGEETQYF

D: -
J: TRBJ1-5
V: TRBV19
size: -
DNA: TGTGCCAGTAGTACACAGGGTAAGGGACAGCCCCAGCATTTT
CDR3: CASSTQGKGQPQHF

D: TRBD1
J: TRBJ1-1
V: TRBV29-1
size: -
DNA: TGCAGCGCCGCAGGGGGAACGAACACTGAAGCTTTCTTT
CDR3: CSAAGGTNTEAFF

D: -
J: TRBJ2-7
V: TRBV6-4
size: -
DNA: TGTGCCAGCAGTGTTGAGGCGGGTATCTCCTACGAGCAGTACTTC
CDR3: CASSVEAGISYEQYF